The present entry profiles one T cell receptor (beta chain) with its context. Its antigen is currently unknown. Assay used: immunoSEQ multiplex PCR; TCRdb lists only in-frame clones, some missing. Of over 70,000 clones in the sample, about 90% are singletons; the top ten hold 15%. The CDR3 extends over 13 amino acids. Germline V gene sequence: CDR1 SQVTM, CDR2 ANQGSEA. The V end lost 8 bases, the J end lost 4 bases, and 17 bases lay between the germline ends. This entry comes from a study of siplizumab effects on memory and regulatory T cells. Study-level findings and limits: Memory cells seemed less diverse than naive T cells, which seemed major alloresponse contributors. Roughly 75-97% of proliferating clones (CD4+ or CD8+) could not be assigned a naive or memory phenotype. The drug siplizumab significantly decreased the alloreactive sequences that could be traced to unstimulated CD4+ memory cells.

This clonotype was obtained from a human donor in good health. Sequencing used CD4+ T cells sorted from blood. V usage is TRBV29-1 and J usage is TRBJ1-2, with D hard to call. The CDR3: CSTQREGIYGYTF. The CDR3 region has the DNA TGCAGCACACAAAGGGAGGGCATCTATGGCTACACCTTC.